The 20 T cell receptor beta chains in this list originate from one sample, sequenced in a study of response to subunit inactivated influenza vaccine. TCRdb re-derived calls from the RT-PCR reads in MiXCR, one entry per CDR3 protein. The data contain 450,000 to 600,000 distinct CDR3 sequences, around 8% of them singletons. The source material was PBMCs from blood, sampled around 25 months after vaccination. The receptor source for this set is a man between 50 and 69 years old who received an inactivated influenza vaccine.

This clonotype has just a few counts. V gene TRBV7-6 combines with J gene TRBJ2-7; tentatively, D is TRBD1 (6 bases). Per germline, CDR1 SGHVS and CDR2 FNYEAQ. This CDR3 contains 16 residues. V was cut by 2 bases and J by 3 bases, with 17 bases left in between. The CDR3 sequence: CASSLTPIEGGYEQYF. The CDR3 DNA follows: TGTGCCAGCAGCTTAACCCCTATCGAAGGGGGCTACGAGCAGTACTTC.

In its sample, this clonotype was seen many times. The rearrangement uses TRBV7-2 and TRBJ2-2; 11 nucleotides align to TRBD1. CDR1 and CDR2 from the germline V gene are SGHTA and FQGNSA. With 8 bases clipped from V and 5 bases from J, the junction kept 4 bases outside the gene matches. The CDR3 has 14 amino acids. CDR3 protein: CASGDRGLTGELFF. In DNA form, the CDR3 reads TGTGCCAGCGGGGACAGGGGGTTGACCGGGGAGCTGTTTTTT.

The gene calls are TRBV20-1 and TRBJ1-5; possible D gene TRBD1, 5 bases. Germline V gene lookup returns CDR1 DFQATT and CDR2 SNEGSKA (reference sequence). Deletions cut 1 base from V and 7 bases from J, with 11 bases between. The CDR3 loop spans 13 amino acids. The CDR3 coding sequence is TGCAGTGCTAGAGGTAGGAGGGACCAGCCCCAGCATTTT. Translating it yields CSARGRRDQPQHF.

The chain couples TRBV20-1 to TRBJ2-1, with D perhaps matching TRBD1 (6 bases). V was trimmed by 0 bases and J by 0 bases, leaving 12 bases between them. CDR1 is DFQATT, CDR2 SNEGSKA, per germline (reference sequence). The CDR3 is 16 amino acids. DNA of the CDR3: TGCAGTGCTAGAGATTGGCAGGGGAACTCCTACAATGAGCAGTTCTTC. It encodes CSARDWQGNSYNEQFF.

The table lists this clonotype with a few counts. J is TRBJ2-7 and V is TRBV19; the D is unclear. V lost 0 bases and J lost 4, with 7 bases in between. The CDR3 is made up of 13 amino acids. CDR1 and CDR2 from the germline V gene are LNHDA and SQIVND (reference sequence). CDR3 protein: CASSIDLGYEQYF. The CDR3 nucleotides read TGTGCCAGTAGTATAGATCTTGGGTACGAGCAGTACTTC.

The chain links TRBV19 to TRBJ2-7; TRBD2 matches 7 bases. The junction had 5 bases not matched to a gene; V was cut back by 6 bases and J by 0 bases. Germline assignment: CDR1 LNHDA and CDR2 SQIVND (reference sequence). The CDR3 loop spans 14 amino acids. The DNA for the CDR3 is TGTGCCAGTAGATCGAGCGGGGCCTCCTACGAGCAGTACTTC. Translation gives CASRSSGASYEQYF.

The gene calls are TRBV7-2 and TRBJ1-5, with TRBD1 matching 9 bases. V shed 1 base, J shed 7 bases, and the junction held 5 bases outside the gene matches. The CDR3 has 15 amino acids. CDR1 is SGHTA and CDR2 is FQGNSA in the germline V gene. The DNA of the CDR3 is TGTGCCAGCAGCTTAGACCCGGGACAGGGACAGCCCCAGCATTTT. It encodes CASSLDPGQGQPQHF.

This clonotype was seen many times. This chain connects TRBV12-3 or TRBV12-4 to TRBJ1-5, with D perhaps TRBD1 (6 bases). This CDR3 is 15 amino acids long. V was trimmed by 5 bases and J by 1 base, leaving 12 bases between them. The CDR3 nucleotides are TGTGCCAGCAGTCCAGGGGTTATAAGCAATCAGCCCCAGCATTTT. It yields the protein CASSPGVISNQPQHF.

The chain links TRBV5-1 to TRBJ2-3; D not resolved. The CDR3 sequence is 15 residues long. Trimming cost V 0 bases and J 0 bases, with 8 bases left between them. Germline V gene sequence: CDR1 SGHRS, CDR2 YFSETQ. CDR3 bases: TGCGCCAGCAGCTTGGTAGGGATCAGCACAGATACGCAGTATTTT. Translating gives CASSLVGISTDTQYF.

V usage is TRBV7-2 and J usage is TRBJ1-4, with a tentative D call TRBD1 (5 bases). V shed 5 bases and J shed 2 bases, with 18 bases lying between them. Germline V gives CDR1 SGHTA, CDR2 FQGNSA. The CDR3 extends over 17 amino acids. The CDR3 spells CASSATSGLRTNEKLFF. The CDR3 DNA reads TGTGCCAGCAGCGCGACGTCGGGACTTCGGACTAATGAAAAACTGTTTTTT.

The chain uses TRBV4-2 and TRBJ1-3; 10 positions agree with TRBD1. The CDR3 contains 18 residues. CDR1 is LGHNA, CDR2 YNFKEQ, per germline. The V gene end was trimmed by 0 bases and the J gene end by 0 bases; junction bases not matched to a gene: 5. The CDR3 nucleotides read TGTGCCAGCAGCCAAGATTTGGGACAGGGGACCTCTGGAAACACCATATATTTT. It is translated as CASSQDLGQGTSGNTIYF.

In its sample, this clonotype was seen many times. The rearrangement links TRBV4-2 to TRBJ2-1, with D perhaps TRBD2 (5 bases). The germline V and J ends were trimmed by 1 base and 2 bases, with 15 bases remaining between them. Germline CDR1 and CDR2: LGHNA and YNFKEQ. The CDR3 runs to 17 residues. CDR3: CASSQGEASGTYNEQFF. CDR3 nucleotides: TGTGCCAGCAGCCAAGGCGAAGCGAGCGGTACCTACAATGAGCAGTTCTTC.

This clonotype came up many times. The chain links TRBV3-1 to TRBJ2-3, with 10 nucleotides matching TRBD2. J lost 4 bases, V lost 1 base, and 14 bases had no gene match. CDR3 size: 19 residues. The V gene's germline CDR1 is LGHDT and CDR2 YNNKEL (reference sequence). The CDR3 reads CASSQVFVPSGSYADTQYF. CDR3 sequence (DNA): TGTGCCAGCAGCCAAGTATTTGTCCCTAGCGGGAGTTACGCAGATACGCAGTATTTT.

The chain couples TRBV5-1 to TRBJ2-6; 11 positions agree with TRBD2. Germline V gives CDR1 SGHRS, CDR2 YFSETQ. This CDR3 comprises 19 residues. The V segment lost 4 bases and the J segment 0 bases; nucleotides outside the gene matches: 9. The CDR3 sequence is CASSPRETSGASGANVLTF. CDR3 DNA: TGCGCCAGCAGCCCCCGGGAGACTAGCGGGGCCTCTGGGGCCAACGTCCTGACTTTC.

This clonotype was observed a handful of times. The chain carries TRBV20-1 and TRBJ1-6, with no clear D. This CDR3 comprises 13 residues. Germline CDR1 DFQATT, CDR2 SNEGSKA (reference sequence). Trimming took 3 bases from V and 6 from J, leaving 9 bases between them. The CDR3 protein is CSASPNSNSPLHF. The DNA for the CDR3 is TGCAGTGCTAGCCCGAACAGTAATTCACCCCTCCACTTT.

This clonotype was seen a handful of times. V usage is TRBV14 and J usage is TRBJ2-3, with D hard to call. The CDR3 length is 15 residues. V lost 2 bases and J lost 5, with 14 bases in between. Looked up from germline, CDR1 is SGHDN and CDR2 is FVKESK. CDR3 in amino acids: CASSQWDIMGDTQYF. Written as DNA, the CDR3 is TGTGCCAGCAGCCAATGGGATATCATGGGAGATACGCAGTATTTT.

This clonotype was counted a few times. The chain links TRBV5-6 to TRBJ2-7; D remains unclear. Trimming stripped 0 bases from V and 0 bases from J, with 10 bases between. Germline loops: CDR1 SGHDT, CDR2 YYEEEE. The CDR3 loop spans 15 amino acids. CDR3 protein: CASSLGLLFSYEQYF. DNA for the CDR3: TGTGCCAGCAGCTTGGGACTTCTCTTCTCCTACGAGCAGTACTTC.

This clonotype appeared a few times. This rearrangement joins TRBV5-1 to TRBJ2-3, with 12 bases fitting TRBD2. The length of the CDR3 is 17 residues. Trimming cost V 4 bases and J 5 bases; bases outside gene matches: 11. Looked up from germline, CDR1 is SGHRS and CDR2 is YFSETQ. DNA for the CDR3: TGCGCCAGCAGCCCTGAACCTAGCGGGGGGGGGAAAGATACGCAGTATTTT. As protein: CASSPEPSGGGKDTQYF.

In its sample, this clonotype was seen a few times. In DNA form, the CDR3 reads TGTGCCAGCAGCTTAGCTAGCGGGAGGAACACAGATACGCAGTATTTT. Its protein is CASSLASGRNTDTQYF. V is TRBV7-2 and J is TRBJ2-3; 10 nucleotides align to TRBD2. The CDR3 contains 16 residues. CDR1 and CDR2 from the germline V gene are SGHTA and FQGNSA. The V segment lost 0 bases and the J segment 2 bases; nucleotides outside the gene matches: 2.

A few counts support this clonotype. This chain uses TRBV6-1 with TRBJ2-1, with 11 positions matching TRBD2. V gave up 6 bases and J gave up 4 bases; unmatched junction bases: 8. The CDR3 totals 16 residues. Germline V gene data show CDR1 as MNHNS and CDR2 as SASEGT. Here the CDR3 DNA reads TGTGCCAGCAGAAAGACCGGGACTAGCGGATACAATGAGCAGTTCTTC. This encodes CASRKTGTSGYNEQFF.